This entry concerns a single TCR beta chain. Its antigen is not known. CDR3 length: 15 residues. V lost 8 bases and J lost 1, with 17 bases in between. Germline CDR1 is MNHEY and CDR2 is SVGAGI. This record comes from a study of cytomegalovirus exposure and HLA in healthy donors. Overall study: One earlier analysis, a look at approximately 190 million T cells, found fewer than 140 million unique TCR beta sequences.

Findings of the study overall: A later analysis revealed that TCR association rates differed between HLA loci, peaking at DRB1 and bottoming out at HLA-C. Among immune exposure information, only CMV serostatus was available.

The study ran its PCR with 60 Vbeta and 13 Jbeta primers. Data came from immunoSEQ multiplex PCR; TCRdb stores just in-frame clones and leaves some out. The data hold some 150,000 clones, with around 83% observed a single time. The rearrangement uses TRBV6-5 and TRBJ1-1; possibly TRBD1 for D (5 bases). The sequencing sample was made of PBMCs. This TCR was sampled from a man aged 35-49 years in good health and CMV-seropositive. As DNA, the CDR3 is TGTGCCAGCCACGATTTCAACGGGGGGAACACTGAAGCTTTCTTT. It codes for CASHDFNGGNTEAFF.